These 26 T cell receptor beta chains were sequenced from one sample in a study of shared clonotypes between healthy human individuals. Assay: immunoSEQ multiplex PCR; the TCRdb copy retains only in-frame clones and omits some. The data contain approximately 1,000,000 clones, 78% of them singletons. The sample taken for sequencing was memory CD4+ T cells from PBMCs. The subset here: CD45RA-negative fraction. Receptors were obtained from a man aged 18 to 30 in good health. Some clones in this sample may be carry-over from other donors' samples.

The gene calls are TRBV25-1 and TRBJ2-7, with 9 bases matching TRBD1. The CDR3 contains 12 residues. V dropped 4 bases and J dropped 6; count of bases not matched to a gene: 1. The germline CDR1 and CDR2 sequences are MGHDK and SYGVNS. The CDR3 loop reads CASSGTGVEQYF. CDR3 DNA sequence: TGTGCCAGCAGTGGGACAGGGGTCGAGCAGTACTTC.

Comments on this clone: Just one base apart from a much larger clone, this may be a read error. The rearrangement joins TRBV2 to TRBJ1-2, with D perhaps matching TRBD1 (5 bases). V was shortened by 4 bases and J by 2 bases, with 8 bases between the two germline ends. Germline V lookup: CDR1 SNHLY, CDR2 FYNNEI. CDR3 length: 13 residues. CDR3 in amino acids: CASSVGGNYGYTF. The DNA for the CDR3 is TGTGCCAGCAGTGTTGGGGGGAACTATGGCTACACCTTC.

The chain recombines TRBV6-5 with TRBJ2-3; possibly TRBD2 for D (7 bases). The CDR3 contains 14 residues. Trimming removed 5 bases at V and 6 bases at J, with 15 bases between. CDR1 and CDR2 (germline): MNHEY, SVGAGI. The CDR3 sequence is CASSIVRGADTQYF. The DNA of the CDR3 is TGTGCCAGCAGTATCGTACGGGGGGCTGATACGCAGTATTTT.

The rearrangement links TRBV9 to TRBJ2-2; the match to TRBD1 covers 8 bases. The CDR3 has 18 amino acids. CDR1 is SGDLS, CDR2 YYNGEE, per germline. V shed 4 bases and J 3 bases; nucleotides not matched to a gene: 14. The CDR3 DNA reads as TGTGCCAGCAGCCCCCAGGGGGCGTCAGCCTGGGACACCGGGGAGCTGTTTTTT. It codes for CASSPQGASAWDTGELFF.

The V call is TRBV18, the J call TRBJ2-3; weak D call: TRBD2 (6 bases). The CDR3 has 14 amino acids. Trimming left V 6 bases short and J 8 bases short, with 18 bases between. CDR1 and CDR2 (germline): KGHSH, LQKENI. The CDR3 nucleotides read TGTGCCAGCTCCCCGGGACTCCCCCCCAGTACGCAGTATTTT. This sequence encodes CASSPGLPPSTQYF.

This sequence joins TRBV5-4 and TRBJ2-7, with TRBD1 identical over 7 bases. The V gene end was trimmed by 2 bases and the J gene end by 4 bases; junction bases not matched to a gene: 12. Per the germline V gene, CDR1 is SGHNT and CDR2 is YYREEE (reference sequence). CDR3 length equals 16 residues. The CDR3 here is CASSFPTLTGVYEQYF. The DNA of the CDR3 is TGTGCCAGCAGCTTCCCAACCCTCACAGGGGTGTACGAGCAGTACTTC.

The gene calls are TRBV28 and TRBJ2-3; D gene uncertain. Germline V gives CDR1 MDHEN, CDR2 SYDVKM. The CDR3 runs 12 residues. V was shortened by 6 bases and J by 14 bases, with 18 bases between the two germline ends. CDR3: CASRVTTHPLYF. As DNA, the CDR3 is TGTGCCAGCAGAGTTACTACCCACCCCTTGTATTTT.

As regards this clone: Since a much larger clone is just one base distant, this may be a read error. This CDR3 is also generated by other DNA sequences in the sample. The chain is built from TRBV30 and TRBJ1-2; D ambiguous. V lost 0 bases, J lost 4 bases, and 12 bases lay in between. Per germline, CDR1 GTSNPN and CDR2 SVGIG (reference sequence). The CDR3 sequence is 14 residues long. In nucleotides, the CDR3 is TGTGCCTGGAGTGTCGGGCCTTCTTTCTATGGCTACACCTTC. Translating it yields CAWSVGPSFYGYTF.

The J gene is TRBJ2-1, the V gene TRBV30; D may be TRBD2 (5 bases). CDR1 GTSNPN and CDR2 SVGIG come from the germline V gene (reference sequence). Trimming shortened V by 2 bases and J by 12 bases, and 17 bases separated the two germline ends. This CDR3 is built from 13 residues. The CDR3: CAWSRPKEGGQFF. For the CDR3, the DNA is TGTGCCTGGAGTCGGCCGAAAGAGGGTGGGCAGTTCTTC.

The rearrangement joins TRBV6-6 to TRBJ1-1; perhaps TRBD1 as D (5 bases). Germline values: CDR1 MNHNY, CDR2 SVGAGI (reference sequence). The CDR3 spans 11 residues. V was shortened by 6 bases and J by 9 bases, with 11 bases between the two germline ends. The CDR3 nucleotides are TGTGCCAGCAGCTCTTGGGGGAAAGCTTTCTTT. Encoded protein: CASSSWGKAFF.

Of note for this clone: Additional DNA sequences in this sample encode the identical CDR3. This chain joins TRBV6-6 and TRBJ2-1; no clear D gene. The CDR3 is 11 residues long. The ends were cut back, 6 bases at V and 7 bases at J, with 7 bases in the middle. Germline V lookup: CDR1 MNHNY, CDR2 SVGAGI (reference sequence). The chain's CDR3 is CASSRLNEQFF. CDR3 DNA sequence: TGTGCCAGCAGCCGACTTAATGAGCAGTTCTTC.

The chain has TRBV7-3 and TRBJ2-6; D uncertain. Trimming removed 2 bases from V and 1 base from J, with 6 bases in between. Germline V gives CDR1 SGHTA, CDR2 FQGTGA. The CDR3 contains 15 residues. The CDR3 here is CASSLFKSGANVLTF. DNA of the CDR3: TGTGCCAGCAGCTTATTTAAGTCTGGGGCCAACGTCCTGACTTTC.

The V call is TRBV11-2, the J call TRBJ2-7; either TRBD1 or TRBD2 may supply D (6 bases each). The CDR3 spans 11 residues. The germline V gene encodes CDR1 SGHAT and CDR2 FQNNGV. The V end lost 5 bases, the J end lost 12 bases, and 14 bases lay between the germline ends. CDR3 sequence (DNA): TGTGCCAGCAGCCAGGAGGGGGGATCGTACTTC. Translation gives CASSQEGGSYF.

The chain recombines TRBV5-4 with TRBJ2-7; 8 bases are a match to TRBD1. V was clipped by 3 bases and J by 2 bases; unmatched bases: 1. The CDR3 is made up of 13 amino acids. Germline V gene sequence: CDR1 SGHNT, CDR2 YYREEE (reference sequence). CDR3 residues: CASSSDRAYEQYF. The CDR3 DNA sequence: TGTGCCAGCAGCTCGGACAGGGCCTACGAGCAGTACTTC.

The gene calls are TRBV5-1 and TRBJ1-4, with D maybe TRBD1 (5 bases). V was clipped by 3 bases and J by 0 bases, with 12 bases between them. The CDR3 is 16 amino acids. Per germline, CDR1 SGHRS and CDR2 YFSETQ. For the CDR3, the DNA is TGCGCCAGCAGCTGGGGGACGGCTGCAACTAATGAAAAACTGTTTTTT. Its translation is CASSWGTAATNEKLFF.

The chain carries TRBV5-4 and TRBJ1-4; 11 bases agree with TRBD1. The ends lost 4 bases at V and 8 bases at J; junction bases unmatched: 7. This CDR3 spans 15 amino acids. The V gene's germline CDR1 is SGHNT and CDR2 YYREEE (reference sequence). Here the CDR3 DNA reads TGTGCCAGCAGCGCGGGGACAGGGGGTAAGGAAAAACTGTTTTTT. Translating gives CASSAGTGGKEKLFF.

The table lists this clone with a count of one. A junction end diverges from the germline sequence, so it may reflect a read error. This chain uses TRBV20-1 with TRBJ1-2; D is possibly TRBD1 (5 bases). Germline values: CDR1 DFQATT, CDR2 SNEGSKA (reference sequence). This CDR3 is 11 amino acids long. CDR3 residues: CSGTKPPGLIF. The CDR3 DNA reads TGCAGTGGCACGAAGCCCCCGGGACTGATTTTC.

The chain carries TRBV7-9 and TRBJ1-5, with D perhaps matching TRBD1 (5 bases). This CDR3 is built from 15 residues. V was pared by 3 bases and J by 6 bases, with 15 bases between. Germline V gives CDR1 SEHNR, CDR2 FQNEAQ (reference sequence). The CDR3 sequence is CASSFAGGTGQPQHF. The CDR3, as DNA: TGTGCCAGCAGCTTCGCCGGGGGGACGGGTCAGCCCCAGCATTTT.

This clone was found once. The chain recombines TRBV4-2 with TRBJ2-1; D uncertain. V lost 0 bases and J 9 bases, leaving 9 bases between the germline ends. Germline V gives CDR1 LGHNA, CDR2 YNFKEQ. There are 13 residues in the CDR3. The CDR3 nucleotides are TGTGCCAGCAGCCAAGATATGGCGTCTGAGCAGTTCTTC. It is translated as CASSQDMASEQFF.

V and J are TRBV28 and TRBJ2-7; D possibly corresponds to TRBD2 (5 bases). CDR1 MDHEN and CDR2 SYDVKM come from the germline V gene. The CDR3 sequence is 13 residues long. The CDR3: CAPSRESSYEQYF. The DNA of the CDR3 is TGTGCACCCAGTAGGGAGAGCTCCTACGAGCAGTACTTC.

This chain joins TRBV5-1 and TRBJ2-2; unclear D gene. Germline assignment: CDR1 SGHRS and CDR2 YFSETQ. The CDR3 has 16 amino acids. V was trimmed by 0 bases and J by 4 bases, leaving 13 bases between them. The chain's CDR3 is CASSLEVVAGTGELFF. CDR3 DNA sequence: TGCGCCAGCAGCTTGGAGGTTGTTGCTGGCACCGGGGAGCTGTTTTTT.

This sequence joins TRBV6-1 and TRBJ2-7, with a weak D call TRBD1 (5 bases). The germline V and J ends were trimmed by 4 bases and 2 bases, with 9 bases remaining between them. The CDR3 spans 13 residues. Germline V lookup: CDR1 MNHNS, CDR2 SASEGT. CDR3 protein: CASSGQIPYEQYF. CDR3 bases: TGTGCCAGCAGTGGACAGATCCCCTACGAGCAGTACTTC.

For this clone: The likely explanation is a read error, given a far larger clone one base away. The V call is TRBV6-1, the J call TRBJ1-2; D gene unclear. This CDR3 region has 8 residues. Looked up from germline, CDR1 is MNHNS and CDR2 is SASEGT. V was pared by 6 bases and J by 12 bases, with 5 bases between. CDR3 sequence reads: CASSGNTF. In DNA form, the CDR3 reads TGTGCCAGCAGCGGGAACACCTTC.

This chain connects TRBV7-8 to TRBJ2-1; 7 bases fit TRBD2. Germline CDR1 is SGHVS and CDR2 is FQNEAQ. This CDR3 contains 15 residues. J was trimmed by 7 bases and V by 1 base; bases with no gene match: 7. The chain's CDR3 is CASSLVVTSQNEQFF. The DNA of the CDR3 is TGTGCCAGCAGCTTAGTCGTGACTAGCCAAAATGAGCAGTTCTTC.

This clone occurred once. Other nucleotide sequences in the sample specify the same CDR3. The chain recombines TRBV5-1 with TRBJ2-3; 8 nucleotides match TRBD1. Trimming cost V 4 bases and J 3 bases; bases outside gene matches: 4. This CDR3 comprises 14 residues. The V gene's germline CDR1 is SGHRS and CDR2 YFSETQ. CDR3 region: CASSPRTGTDTQYF. CDR3 nucleotides: TGCGCCAGCAGCCCTCGGACAGGGACAGATACGCAGTATTTT.

The rearrangement links TRBV15 to TRBJ1-2, with D perhaps matching TRBD1 (6 bases). From germline, CDR1 is LNHNV and CDR2 YYDKDF (reference sequence). The CDR3 consists of 13 residues. The V gene lost 3 bases and the J gene lost 8 bases, with 13 bases spanning the gap. Here the CDR3 reads CATSRTGSRGYTF. The CDR3 nucleotides are TGTGCCACCAGCAGGACAGGATCGAGGGGCTACACCTTC.